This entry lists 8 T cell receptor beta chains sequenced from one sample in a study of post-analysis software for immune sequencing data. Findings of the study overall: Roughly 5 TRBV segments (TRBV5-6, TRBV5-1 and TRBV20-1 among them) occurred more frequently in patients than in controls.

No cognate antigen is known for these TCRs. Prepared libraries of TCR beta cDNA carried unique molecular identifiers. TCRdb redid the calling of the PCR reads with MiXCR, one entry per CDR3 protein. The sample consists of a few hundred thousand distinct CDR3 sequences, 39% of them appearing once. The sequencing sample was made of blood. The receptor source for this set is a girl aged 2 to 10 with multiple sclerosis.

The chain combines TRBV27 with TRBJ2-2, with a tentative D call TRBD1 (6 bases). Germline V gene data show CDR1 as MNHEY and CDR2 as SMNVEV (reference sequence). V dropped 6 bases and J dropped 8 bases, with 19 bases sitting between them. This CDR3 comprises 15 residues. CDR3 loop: CASRGGGGDLGELFF. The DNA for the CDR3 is TGTGCCAGCAGAGGGGGTGGAGGTGACCTGGGGGAGCTGTTTTTT.

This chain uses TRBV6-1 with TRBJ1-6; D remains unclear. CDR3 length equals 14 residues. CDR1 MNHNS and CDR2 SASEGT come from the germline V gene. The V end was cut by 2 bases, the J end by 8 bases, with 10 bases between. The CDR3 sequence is CASSELEAHSPLHF. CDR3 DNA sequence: TGTGCCAGCAGTGAACTGGAGGCACATTCACCCCTCCACTTT.

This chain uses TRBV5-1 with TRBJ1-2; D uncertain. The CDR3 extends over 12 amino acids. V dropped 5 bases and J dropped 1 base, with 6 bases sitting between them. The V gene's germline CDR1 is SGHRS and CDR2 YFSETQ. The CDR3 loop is CASRPGNYGYTF. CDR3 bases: TGCGCCAGCAGGCCGGGTAACTATGGCTACACCTTC.

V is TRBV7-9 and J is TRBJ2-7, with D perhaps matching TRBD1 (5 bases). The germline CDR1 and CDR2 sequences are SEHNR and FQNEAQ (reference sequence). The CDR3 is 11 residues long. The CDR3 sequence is CVYRSSYEQYF. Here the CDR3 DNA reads TGTGTCTACAGGAGCTCCTACGAGCAGTACTTC.

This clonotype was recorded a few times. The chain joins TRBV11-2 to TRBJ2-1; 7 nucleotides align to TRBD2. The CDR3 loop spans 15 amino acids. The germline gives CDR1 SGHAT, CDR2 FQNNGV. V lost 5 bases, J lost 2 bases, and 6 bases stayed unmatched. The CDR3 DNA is TGTGCCAGCAGCGAGGAAGCGGGAACCTACAATGAGCAGTTCTTC. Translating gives CASSEEAGTYNEQFF.

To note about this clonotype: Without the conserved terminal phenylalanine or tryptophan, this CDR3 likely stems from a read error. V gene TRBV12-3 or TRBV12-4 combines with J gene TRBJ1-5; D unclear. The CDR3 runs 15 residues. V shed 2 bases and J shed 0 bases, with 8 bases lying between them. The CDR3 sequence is CASSLSGNSNQPQHC. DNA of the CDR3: TGTGCCAGCAGTTTATCCGGCAATAGCAATCAGCCCCAGCATTGT.

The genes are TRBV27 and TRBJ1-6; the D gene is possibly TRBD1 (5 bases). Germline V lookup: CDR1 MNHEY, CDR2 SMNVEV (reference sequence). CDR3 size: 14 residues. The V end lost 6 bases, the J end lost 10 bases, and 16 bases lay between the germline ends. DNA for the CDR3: TGTGCCAGCAGCAAAGAAGCAGGGTGGTCACCCCTCCACTTT. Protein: CASSKEAGWSPLHF.

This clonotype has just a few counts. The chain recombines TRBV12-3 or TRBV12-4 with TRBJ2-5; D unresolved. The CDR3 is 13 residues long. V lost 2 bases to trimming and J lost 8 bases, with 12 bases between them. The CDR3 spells CASSLNSLGTQYF. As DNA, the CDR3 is TGTGCCAGCAGTTTAAACTCATTGGGAACCCAGTACTTC.